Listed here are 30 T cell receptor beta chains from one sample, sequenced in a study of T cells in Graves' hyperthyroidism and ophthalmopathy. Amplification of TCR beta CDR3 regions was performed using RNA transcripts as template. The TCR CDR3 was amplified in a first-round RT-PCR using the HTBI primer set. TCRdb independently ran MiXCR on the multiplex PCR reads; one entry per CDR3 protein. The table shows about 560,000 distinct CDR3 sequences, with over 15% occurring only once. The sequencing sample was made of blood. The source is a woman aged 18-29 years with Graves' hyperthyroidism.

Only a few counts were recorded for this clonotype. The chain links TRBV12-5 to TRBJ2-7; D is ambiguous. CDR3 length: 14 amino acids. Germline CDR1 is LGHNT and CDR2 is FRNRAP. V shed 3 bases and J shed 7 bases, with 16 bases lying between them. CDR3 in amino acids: CASGFLRPLGEQYF. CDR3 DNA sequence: TGTGCTAGTGGTTTTCTACGACCCCTGGGGGAGCAGTACTTC.

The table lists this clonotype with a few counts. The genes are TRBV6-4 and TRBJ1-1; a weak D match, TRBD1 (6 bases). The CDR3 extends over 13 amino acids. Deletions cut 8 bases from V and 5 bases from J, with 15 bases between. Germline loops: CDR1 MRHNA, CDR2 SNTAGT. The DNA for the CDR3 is TGTGCCAGCCAACGGACAGATAGGACTGAAGCTTTCTTT. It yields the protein CASQRTDRTEAFF.

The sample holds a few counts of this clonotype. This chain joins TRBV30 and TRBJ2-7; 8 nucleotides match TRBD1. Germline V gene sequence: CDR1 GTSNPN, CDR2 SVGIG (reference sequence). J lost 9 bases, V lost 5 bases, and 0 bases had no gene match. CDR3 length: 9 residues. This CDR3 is CAWGTGQYF. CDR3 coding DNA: TGTGCCTGGGGGACAGGGCAGTACTTC.

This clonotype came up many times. The CDR3 here is CASSLVGIGTQYF. As DNA, the CDR3 is TGTGCCAGCAGTTTAGTAGGAATAGGGACCCAGTACTTC. The gene calls are TRBV28 and TRBJ2-5; D unclear. Germline V gives CDR1 MDHEN, CDR2 SYDVKM. The length of the CDR3 is 13 residues. Trimming pared 2 bases from V and 7 bases from J, leaving 11 bases between.

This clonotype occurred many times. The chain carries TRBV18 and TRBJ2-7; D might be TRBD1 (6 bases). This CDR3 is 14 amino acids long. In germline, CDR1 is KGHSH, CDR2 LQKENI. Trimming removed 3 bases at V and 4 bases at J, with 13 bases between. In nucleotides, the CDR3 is TGTGCCAGCTCACCCTTGTCAGGGGAGTACGAGCAGTACTTC. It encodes CASSPLSGEYEQYF.

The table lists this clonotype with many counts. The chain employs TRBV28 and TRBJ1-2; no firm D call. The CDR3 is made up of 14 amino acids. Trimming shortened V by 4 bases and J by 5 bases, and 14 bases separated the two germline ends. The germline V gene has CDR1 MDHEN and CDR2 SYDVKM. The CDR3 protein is CASSYDAGAYGYTF. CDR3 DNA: TGTGCCAGCAGTTATGATGCGGGAGCGTATGGCTACACCTTC.

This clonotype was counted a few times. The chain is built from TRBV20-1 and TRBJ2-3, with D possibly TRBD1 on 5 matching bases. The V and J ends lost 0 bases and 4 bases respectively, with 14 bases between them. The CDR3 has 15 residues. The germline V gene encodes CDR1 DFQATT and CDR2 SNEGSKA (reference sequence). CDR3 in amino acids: CSARDLGRRADTQYF. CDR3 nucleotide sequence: TGCAGTGCTAGAGATTTGGGGCGACGCGCAGATACGCAGTATTTT.

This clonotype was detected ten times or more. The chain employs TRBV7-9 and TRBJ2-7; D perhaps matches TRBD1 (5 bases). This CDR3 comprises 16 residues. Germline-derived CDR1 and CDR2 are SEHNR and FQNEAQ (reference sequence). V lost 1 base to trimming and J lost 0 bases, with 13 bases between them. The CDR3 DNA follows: TGTGCCAGCAGCTTAGTCACCGACAGACGCTCCTACGAGCAGTACTTC. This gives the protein CASSLVTDRRSYEQYF.

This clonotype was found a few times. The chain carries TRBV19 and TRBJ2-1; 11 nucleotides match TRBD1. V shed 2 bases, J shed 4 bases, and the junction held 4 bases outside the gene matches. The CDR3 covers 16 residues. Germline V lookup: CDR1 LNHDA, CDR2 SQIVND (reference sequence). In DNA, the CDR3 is TGTGCCAGTAGTATATGGGGGACAGGGGGATACAATGAGCAGTTCTTC. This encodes CASSIWGTGGYNEQFF.

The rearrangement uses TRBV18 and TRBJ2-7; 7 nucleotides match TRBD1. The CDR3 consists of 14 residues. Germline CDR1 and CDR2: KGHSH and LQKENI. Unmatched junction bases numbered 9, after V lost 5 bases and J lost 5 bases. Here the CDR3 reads CASSRPGTADEQYF. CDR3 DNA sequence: TGTGCCAGCTCAAGACCCGGGACAGCAGACGAGCAGTACTTC.

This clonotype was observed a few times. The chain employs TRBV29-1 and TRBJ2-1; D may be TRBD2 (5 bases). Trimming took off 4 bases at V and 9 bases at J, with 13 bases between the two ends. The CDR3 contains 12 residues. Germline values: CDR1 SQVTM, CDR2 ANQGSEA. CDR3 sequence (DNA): TGCAGCGTTGTCCGGGAAGTGGGTGAGCAGTTCTTC. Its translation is CSVVREVGEQFF.

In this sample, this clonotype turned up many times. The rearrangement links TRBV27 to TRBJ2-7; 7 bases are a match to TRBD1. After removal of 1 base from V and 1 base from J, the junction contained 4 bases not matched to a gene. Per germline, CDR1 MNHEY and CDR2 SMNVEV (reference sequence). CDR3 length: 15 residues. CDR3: CASSLYLDRSYEQYF. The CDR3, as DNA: TGTGCCAGCAGTTTATACCTGGACAGGTCCTACGAGCAGTACTTC.

CDR3 residues: CASSLNRQVEAFF. CDR3 nucleotides: TGTGCCAGCAGTTTAAACCGACAGGTTGAAGCTTTCTTT. The chain uses TRBV12-3 or TRBV12-4 and TRBJ1-1; tentative D call: TRBD1 (6 bases). The CDR3 is 13 residues long. V lost 2 bases, J lost 7 bases, and 11 bases lay in between.

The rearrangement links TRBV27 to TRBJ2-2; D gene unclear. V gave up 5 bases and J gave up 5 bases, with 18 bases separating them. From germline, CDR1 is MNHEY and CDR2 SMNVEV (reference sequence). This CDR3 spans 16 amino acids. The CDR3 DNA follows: TGTGCCAGCAGTCCATACAGTCTACCTGGGACCGGGGAGCTGTTTTTT. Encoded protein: CASSPYSLPGTGELFF.

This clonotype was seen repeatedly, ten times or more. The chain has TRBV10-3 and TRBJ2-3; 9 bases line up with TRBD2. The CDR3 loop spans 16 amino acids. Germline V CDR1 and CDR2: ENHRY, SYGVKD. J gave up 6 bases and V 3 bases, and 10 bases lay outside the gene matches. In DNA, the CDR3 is TGTGCCATCAGTGACCCGGTTCTAGCGGGGAGGGATACGCAGTATTTT. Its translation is CAISDPVLAGRDTQYF.

For the CDR3, the DNA is TGCAGTGTGATAGCTAACTATGGCTACACCTTC. The encoded protein is CSVIANYGYTF. The V gene is TRBV20-1, the J gene TRBJ1-2; D is unclear. From germline, CDR1 is DFQATT and CDR2 SNEGSKA (reference sequence). The CDR3 sequence is 11 residues long. Deletions cut 7 bases from V and 0 bases from J, with 6 bases between.

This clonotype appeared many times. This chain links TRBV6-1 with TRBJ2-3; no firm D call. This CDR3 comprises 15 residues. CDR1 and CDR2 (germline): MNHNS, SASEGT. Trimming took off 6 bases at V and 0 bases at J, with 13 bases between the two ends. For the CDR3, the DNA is TGTGCCAGCAGCCTTCAGAGAACTAGCACAGATACGCAGTATTTT. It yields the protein CASSLQRTSTDTQYF.

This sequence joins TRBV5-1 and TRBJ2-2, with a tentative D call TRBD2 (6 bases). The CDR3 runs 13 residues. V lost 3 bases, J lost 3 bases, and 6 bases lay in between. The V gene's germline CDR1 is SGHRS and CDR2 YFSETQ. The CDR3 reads CASSWRDTGELFF. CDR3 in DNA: TGCGCCAGCAGCTGGAGGGACACCGGGGAGCTGTTTTTT.

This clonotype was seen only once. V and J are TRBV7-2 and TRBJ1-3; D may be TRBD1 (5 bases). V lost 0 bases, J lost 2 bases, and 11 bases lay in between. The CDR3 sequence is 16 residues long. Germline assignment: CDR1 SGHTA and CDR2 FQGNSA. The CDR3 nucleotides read TGTGCCAGCAGCTTAGCCCCTGCGGGGGCTGGAAACACCATATATTTT. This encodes CASSLAPAGAGNTIYF.

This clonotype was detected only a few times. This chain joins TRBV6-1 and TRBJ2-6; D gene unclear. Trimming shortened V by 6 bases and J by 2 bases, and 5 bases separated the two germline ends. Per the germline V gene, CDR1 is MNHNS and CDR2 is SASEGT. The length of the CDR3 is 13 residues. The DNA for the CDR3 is TGTGCCAGCAGACCTCCTGGGGCCAACGTCCTGACTTTC. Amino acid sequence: CASRPPGANVLTF.

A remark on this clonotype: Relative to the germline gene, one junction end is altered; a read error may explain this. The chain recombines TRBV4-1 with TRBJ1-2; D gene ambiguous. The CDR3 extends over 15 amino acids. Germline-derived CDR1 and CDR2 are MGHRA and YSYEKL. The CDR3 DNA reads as TGCGCCAGCAGCCAAGCAACTGGATATTCTATGGGCTTCACCTTC. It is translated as CASSQATGYSMGFTF.

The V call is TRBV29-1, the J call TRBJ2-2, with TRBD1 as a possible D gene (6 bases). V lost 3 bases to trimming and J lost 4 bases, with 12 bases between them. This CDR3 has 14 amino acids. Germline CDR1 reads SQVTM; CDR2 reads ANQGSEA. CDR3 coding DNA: TGCAGCGTTGACGGTGGGGGCGGCACCGGGGAGCTGTTTTTT. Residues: CSVDGGGGTGELFF.

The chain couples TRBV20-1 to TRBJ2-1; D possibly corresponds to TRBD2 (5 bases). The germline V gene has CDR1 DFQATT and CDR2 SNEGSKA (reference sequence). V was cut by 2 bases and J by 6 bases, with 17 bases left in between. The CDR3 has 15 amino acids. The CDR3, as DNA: TGCAGTGCTAGATCGCGAAGGAGGAAGCGCAATGAGCAGTTCTTC. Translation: CSARSRRRKRNEQFF.

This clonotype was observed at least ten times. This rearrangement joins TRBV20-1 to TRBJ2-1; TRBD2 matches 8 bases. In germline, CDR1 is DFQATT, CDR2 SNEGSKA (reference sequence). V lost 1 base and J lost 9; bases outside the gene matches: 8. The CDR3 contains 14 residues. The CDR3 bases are TGCAGTGCTAGAGTACGGGAGGGCCTAAGTGAGCAGTTCTTC. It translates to CSARVREGLSEQFF.

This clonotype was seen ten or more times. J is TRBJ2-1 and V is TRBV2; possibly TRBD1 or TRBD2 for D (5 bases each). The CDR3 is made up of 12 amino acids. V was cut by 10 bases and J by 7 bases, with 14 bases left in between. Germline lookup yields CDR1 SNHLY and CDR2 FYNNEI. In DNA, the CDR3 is TGTGCCAACCTGGGGACCGCTAATGAGCAGTTCTTC. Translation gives CANLGTANEQFF.

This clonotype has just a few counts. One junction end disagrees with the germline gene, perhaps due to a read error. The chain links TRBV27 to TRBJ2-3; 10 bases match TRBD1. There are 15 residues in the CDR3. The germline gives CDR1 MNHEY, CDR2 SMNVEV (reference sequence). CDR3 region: CASSTGQGSTDSQYF. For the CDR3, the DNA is TGTGCCAGCAGTACGGGACAGGGGAGCACAGATTCGCAGTATTTT.

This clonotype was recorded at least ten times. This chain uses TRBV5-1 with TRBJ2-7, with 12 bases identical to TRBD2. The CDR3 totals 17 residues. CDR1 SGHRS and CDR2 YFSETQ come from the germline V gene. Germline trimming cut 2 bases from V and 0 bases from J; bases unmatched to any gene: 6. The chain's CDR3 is CASSFTMTSGSSYEQYF. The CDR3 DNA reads TGCGCCAGCAGCTTCACTATGACTAGCGGGAGCTCCTACGAGCAGTACTTC.

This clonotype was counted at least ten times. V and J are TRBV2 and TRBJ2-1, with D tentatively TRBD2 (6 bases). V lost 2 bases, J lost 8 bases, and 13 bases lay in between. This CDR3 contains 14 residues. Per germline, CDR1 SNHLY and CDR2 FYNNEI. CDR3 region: CASSERAGTHEQFF. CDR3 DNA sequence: TGTGCCAGCAGTGAACGGGCGGGGACTCATGAGCAGTTCTTC.

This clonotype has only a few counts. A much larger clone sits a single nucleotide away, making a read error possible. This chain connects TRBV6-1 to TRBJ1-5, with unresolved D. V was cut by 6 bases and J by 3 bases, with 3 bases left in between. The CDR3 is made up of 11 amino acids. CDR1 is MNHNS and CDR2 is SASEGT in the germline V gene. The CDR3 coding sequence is TGTGCCAGCAGGCACAATCAGCCCCAGCATTTT. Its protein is CASRHNQPQHF.

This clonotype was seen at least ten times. CDR3 amino acids: CASSMGGYSYEQYF. Here the CDR3 DNA reads TGTGCCAGCAGCATGGGAGGTTACTCCTACGAGCAGTACTTC. The V gene is TRBV5-5, the J gene TRBJ2-7, with D perhaps matching TRBD2 (6 bases). Germline lookup yields CDR1 SGHKS and CDR2 YYEKEE (reference sequence). V lost 4 bases and J lost 0, with 11 bases in between. This CDR3 contains 14 residues.